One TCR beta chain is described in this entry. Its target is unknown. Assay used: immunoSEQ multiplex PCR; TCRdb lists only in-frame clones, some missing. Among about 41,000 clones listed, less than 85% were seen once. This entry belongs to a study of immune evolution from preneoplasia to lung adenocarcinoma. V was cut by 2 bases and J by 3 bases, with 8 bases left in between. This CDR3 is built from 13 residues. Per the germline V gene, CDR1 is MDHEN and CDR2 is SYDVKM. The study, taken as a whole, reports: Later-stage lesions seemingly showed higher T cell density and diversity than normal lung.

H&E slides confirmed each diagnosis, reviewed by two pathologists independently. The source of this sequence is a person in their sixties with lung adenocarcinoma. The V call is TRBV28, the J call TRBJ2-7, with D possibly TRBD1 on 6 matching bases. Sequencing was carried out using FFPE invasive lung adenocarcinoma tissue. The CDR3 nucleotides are TGTGCCAGCAGTTTACCCAGGGGCTACGAGCAGTACTTC. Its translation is CASSLPRGYEQYF.